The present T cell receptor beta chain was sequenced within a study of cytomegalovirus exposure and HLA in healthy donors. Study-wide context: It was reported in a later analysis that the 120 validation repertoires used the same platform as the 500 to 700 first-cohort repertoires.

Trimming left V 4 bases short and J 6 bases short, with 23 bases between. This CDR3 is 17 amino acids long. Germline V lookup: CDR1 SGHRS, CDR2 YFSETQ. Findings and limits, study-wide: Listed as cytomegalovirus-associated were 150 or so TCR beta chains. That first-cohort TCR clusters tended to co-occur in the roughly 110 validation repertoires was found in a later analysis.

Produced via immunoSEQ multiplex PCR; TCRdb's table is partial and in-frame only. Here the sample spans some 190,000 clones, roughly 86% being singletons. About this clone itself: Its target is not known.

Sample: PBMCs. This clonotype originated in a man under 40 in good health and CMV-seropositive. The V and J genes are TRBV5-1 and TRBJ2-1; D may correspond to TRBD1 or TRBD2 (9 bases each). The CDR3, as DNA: TGCGCCAGCAGCATCGGGACAGGGTCTAGCGGGATCAATGAGCAGTTCTTC. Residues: CASSIGTGSSGINEQFF.